This TCR beta chain emerged from a study of blood T cell repertoires in COVID-19. Across the study: Donors in the United States, Italy and Spain gave samples during acute or convalescent COVID-19. PBMCs, B-cell-depleted T cells, or T cells provided the cDNA or gDNA that made up the material.

Per the original methods: How many nucleated cells were present was estimated from reference gene primer amplification. TCRdb keeps only in-frame clones here, not all; method: immunoSEQ multiplex PCR. That table gives V, J and clone size, and the DNA gave D and trimming. The table records fewer than 300,000 clones, 70% to 80% of them present only once. The V gene's germline CDR1 is SGHRS and CDR2 YFSETQ. The CDR3 totals 16 residues. Unmatched junction bases numbered 5, after V lost 0 bases and J lost 3 bases. V gene TRBV5-1 combines with J gene TRBJ1-5; 8 bases fit TRBD1. The sequence was obtained from a woman over 75 with acute or convalescent COVID-19. Material: peripheral blood. In nucleotides, the CDR3 is TGCGCCAGCAGCTTGGACGGGACAGGACACAATCAGCCCCAGCATTTT. Its translation is CASSLDGTGHNQPQHF.